This T cell receptor beta chain stems from a study of OX40 agonist ivuxolimab in advanced cancers. Overall study context: Patients took ivuxolimab, an agonistic anti-OX40 (CD134) antibody. The dose-escalation cohort was approximately 84% male, with a mean age of approximately 62 years, ranging about 23 to 79. Study-wide results and limits: CD8+ T cells showed, on average, more clonal expansion than CD4+ cells. The study observed clonal expansion of CD4+ and CD8+ blood T cells by week 6 at 0.1 to 3.0 mg/kg.

V was clipped by 3 bases and J by 0 bases, with 6 bases between them. Germline CDR1 and CDR2: MDHEN and SYDVKM. This CDR3 has 14 amino acids. Concerning this clone itself: Its target is unknown. This sample also contains other DNA sequences that code for the same CDR3.

The repertoire was sequenced with immunoSEQ multiplex PCR; TCRdb's copy has only in-frame clones and lacks some. The sample shows tens of thousands of clones, approximately 90% of them seen only once. The clonotype originates from an adult with an advanced solid tumor such as melanoma, head and neck, liver or kidney cancer. V usage is TRBV28 and J usage is TRBJ1-3; D is undetermined. Sequenced material: CD4+ or CD8+ T cells sorted from blood, taken in a trial of the OX40 agonist ivuxolimab. The CDR3 DNA is TGTGCCAGCAGTTTGGTTAGCTCTGGAAACACCATATATTTT. It codes for CASSLVSSGNTIYF.